This TCR beta chain is from a study of T-cell memory formation after mild COVID-19. Turning to the study itself: Clusters were largely donor specific.

This clonotype came up many times. Its antigen is unidentified. CDR1 is SGHTA, CDR2 FQGNSA, per germline. V lost 6 bases to trimming and J lost 2 bases, with 6 bases between them. The CDR3 runs 12 residues. Researchers used 5'RACE with constant-segment primers to make TCR alpha and TCR beta cDNA libraries that carry sample barcodes and UMIs. One entry per CDR3 protein results from TCRdb running MiXCR on the 5' RACE reads. Among about 170,000 distinct CDR3 sequences listed, 10% to 15% were seen once. Study-level findings and limits: Several responding clones turned up in pre-infection memory, indicating that cross-reactive memory may have taken part.

This receptor was identified in a man aged 18 to 35 who had mild COVID-19 (a few samples of this study predate the infection). Cell type and time point are not known. Sequencing input: PBMCs or a T cell subset sorted from them (not recorded which). The chain carries TRBV7-2 and TRBJ2-3, with unresolved D. The CDR3 nucleotides are TGTGCCAGCAGTCGGATCACAGATACGCAGTATTTT. The encoded protein is CASSRITDTQYF.